What follows describes a single TCR beta chain. The antigen it binds to is not known. The germline ends are 15 bases apart after V is trimmed by 0 bases and J by 6 bases. The CDR3 holds 16 amino acids from the cysteine to the phenylalanine. Only CDR3 DNA remains: 48 bases, in frame from the first base. According to the germline V gene (reference sequence), CDR1 reads SEHNR and CDR2 reads FQNEAQ. This sample was taken from a study of cytomegalovirus exposure and HLA in healthy donors (dated by TCRdb to about 2017). The study in broad terms: In an earlier analysis of some 610 of the donors, approximately 300 Gb of sequence data and 117 million unique TCR beta sequences from 150 million to 200 million T cells were reported. An early release that covered more than 550 HLA-typed donors contained approximately 320 gigabases of sequencing data and tens of millions of unique TCR sequences. Among the roughly 400 genotyped donors, roughly 80% belonged to the genetic ancestry cluster associated with self-reported Caucasian donors. The study aimed to test whether signatures of past pathogen exposure could be identified by cataloging public T cell receptors. The study profiled the T cell repertoires of hundreds of subjects by immunosequencing and related them to cytomegalovirus serostatus. A separate validation cohort of roughly 130 different subjects was used in addition to the 666-subject first cohort. High-throughput TCR immunosequencing, statistical association of individual TCRs with disease status, and machine learning were combined to predict cytomegalovirus infection status. To study patterns of TCR occurrence, a later analysis re-analyzed previously published TCR beta repertoires from around 700 donors and added high-resolution HLA genotyping. In the later analysis, no new phenotypic data were used to find candidate immune exposures; instead, reliance was placed on TCR beta sequences and their occurrence across donors. An earlier analysis of some 600 of the donors applied high-throughput TCR beta sequencing to assess whether each TCR beta V gene segment acted as functional or pseudogenic. Donor age, sex, ethnicity and CMV serostatus were collected together with the repertoire data. A later genetic analysis took genome-wide SNP genotypes for about 55% of the roughly 670 donors and used that subset as a discovery cohort. All discovery cohort repertoires had been generated using a single sequencing platform. HLA typing covered class I and class II loci at four-digit resolution. Typing coverage differed by locus: A, B, C, DRB1 and DQB1 were typed in roughly 620-630 donors, DQA1 in roughly 500, DPA1 in 600 to 610, and DPB1 in 472. Because of strong linkage in the cohort, roughly five DR-DQ haplotypes were treated as single units for association and clustering. On average, roughly 240,000 unique TCR beta nucleotide sequences were sequenced per donor among 398 genotyped donors of the cohort, with 15% to 20% of those sequences being non-productive. Study-wide findings and limitations: The 87-base-pair reads could not distinguish some IMGT-functional V segments, including TRBV6-2 and TRBV6-3, so those segments were excluded. CMV serostatus was the only immune exposure information available for the cohort. In an earlier analysis of roughly 560 of the donors, most TCR beta V segments were observed in productive rearrangements about 87% or about 30% of the time, broadly matching IMGT annotations. This cohort had only TCR beta chains sequenced, and the lack of alpha or paired-chain data limited which features could be detected. The presence/absence analyses assumed that sequencing depth was roughly uniform across donors, and that assumption may not be true. According to a later analysis, parvovirus B19, influenza, CMV and Epstein-Barr virus appeared linked to several top co-occurrence clusters. A later genetic analysis reported fewer N-insertions in productive TCRs among donors in an Asian-associated ancestry cluster than the 666-donor mean. A later analysis associated some 17,000 TCR beta sequences with specific HLA alleles at a false discovery rate of 0.05. Because HLA typing was unavailable for some donors at each locus, only the typed subset was used in association tests. An association between a missense DCLRE1C variant and V-gene and J-gene trimming of TCR beta chains was found in a later genetic analysis and replicated in an independent cohort. In a later analysis, TCR association rates were found to vary across HLA loci, with the most associated TCRs seen for DRB1 alleles and the fewest for HLA-C alleles. A cluster of highly shared sequence variants was judged likely to be a technical artifact of the sequencing pipeline. The study gave a list of roughly 150 TCR beta chains associated with cytomegalovirus. A further reported finding was that TCR beta sequences accurately predicted the HLA-A and HLA-B alleles for most subjects in the first cohort. Linkage disequilibrium might explain the correlated functional status among segregating V segments, but an unknown experimental factor could not be ruled out. In a later analysis, HLA-associated TCR beta chains were found to be more clonally expanded and to have lower generation probabilities than equally common non-associated chains. The classifier was reported to diagnose cytomegalovirus status with high specificity and sensitivity in both the original cohort and the validation cohort. The earlier analysis of approximately 560 of the donors excluded about 16 rarely observed V segments, including chromosome 9 orphons, because counts were too low. Assigning TCR associations to individual alleles was difficult when HLA alleles, especially DR and DQ, strongly co-occurred. The authors suggested that the approach could potentially be extended to other disease states and immunological phenotypes. In vitro tests confirmed that three of the cytomegalovirus-associated TCR beta chains recognize cytomegalovirus antigens. While some public TCRs were present in many individuals, most TCR sequences turned up only very rarely across donors. In a later analysis, most CMV-associated TCR beta chains were found to appear HLA-restricted, with HLA associations seemingly driven largely by CMV exposure.

The cohort was made up of 666 healthy bone marrow donors. Cohort members were all nominally healthy when sampled, although unrecorded immune exposures were likely present. The donor was CMV seropositive and was included in the group of around 300 seropositive cohort members. Every donor gave a peripheral blood sample, and the peripheral blood mononuclear cells from that sample were used for TCR beta sequencing. Genomic DNA extraction from the blood cell samples was performed with the Qiagen DNeasy Blood Extraction Kit. The library came from the immunoSEQ multiplex PCR assay. For the multiplex PCR, a mixture combining 60 forward primers for TCR Vbeta segments and 13 reverse primers for TCR Jbeta segments was used. Amplification of the CDR3 region of rearranged TCR beta genes was performed with a multiplex PCR assay on genomic DNA. The Illumina HiSeq System was used to sequence the amplified TCR beta libraries as 87-base-pair reads. The paper's data handling went like this. A later analysis counted about 82 million unique TCR beta chains across the 640 or so repertoires, and 10 million to 12 million of these chains were shared by at least two donors. Raw reads were error-corrected and collapsed into unique sequences by a nearest-neighbor algorithm in which closely related sequences were merged to remove PCR and sequencing errors. To assign V, D and J gene segments, CDR3 sequences were aligned to IMGT reference sequences. For a sequence to be retained, at least a six-nucleotide match to both a V gene segment and a J gene segment was required. Rearrangements were classified as productive when the CDR3 lacked stop codons and remained in frame with V and J, and all other rearrangements were classified as non-productive. CDR3 was defined by IMGT convention, running from the second conserved V-encoded cysteine to the conserved J-encoded phenylalanine. In an earlier analysis of approximately 590 of the donors, sequences lacking an unambiguous match to a single V gene segment were excluded. In an earlier analysis of more than 500 of the donors, a V segment was called functional when productive rearrangements were above 56.7%, and segregating when the standard deviation between donors exceeded 5%. To diagnose cytomegalovirus status from the catalog of TCR beta chain sequences, a statistical classification framework was built. V and J gene assignment, in a later analysis, came from comparing TCR nucleotide sequences with IMGT/GENE-DB human TR gene sequences. The TCRdist pipeline was used in a later analysis to assign CDR3 sequences and most-parsimonious VDJ recombination scenarios. A later analysis defined each TCR beta chain by its CDR3 amino acid sequence plus V-gene family, and excluded reads lacking a unique V-gene family. As a way to deal with suspected cross-contamination and a sequencing artifact, a later analysis dropped hundreds of nucleotide sequences that were highly shared and had low generation probability. In a later analysis, a clonal expansion index for each public chain was calculated from normalized within-repertoire ranks of inferred template counts. Generation probabilities in a later analysis came from a VDJ recombination model fitted to out-of-frame rearrangements, and those results were checked against IGoR. Hypergeometric tests were used in a later analysis to score TCR-TCR, TCR-HLA and TCR-CMV co-occurrence, with a repertoire-size bias correction applied to the TCR pairs. In a later analysis, false discovery rates were estimated by permuting HLA or CMV assignments 20 times. In a later analysis, co-occurring TCRs were grouped using DBSCAN, and TCRdist sequence similarity was added for clustering within HLA-allele-positive subsets. For co-occurrence clustering, repertoires with fewer than 30,000 or more than 120,000 public chains were excluded, along with about five repertoires with anomalous nucleotide sharing. TCRdb obtained this table from immuneACCESS and retained in-frame rearrangements with V and J assigned. These tables miss some clones; where compared with another copy, unresolved V genes account for less than half of the shortfall, and the remainder is unexplained. Clonal size and the V and J genes are those of that table, whereas D and trimming came from the DNA. The record for this sample contains about 210,000 clones. The ten largest make up roughly 0.98% of the sample.

The TCR sequence derives from a woman aged 25 to 39 in good health and CMV-seropositive. The sequence links TRBV7-9 to TRBJ1-5; no confident D gene assignment can be made. Sample: PBMCs. This receptor has the CDR3 CASSLASGVFSQPQHF. The nucleotide sequence is TGTGCCAGCAGCTTAGCGAGCGGGGTTTTTAGTCAGCCCCAGCATTTT.